Shown below are 22 T cell receptor beta chains from a single sample sequenced in a study of T cell changes during pregnancy in multiple sclerosis. Sequenced by immunoSEQ multiplex PCR; TCRdb stores in-frame clones only, minus some. This table has tens of thousands of clones, roughly nine tenths appearing once. Sequences were derived from CD4+ T cells from peripheral blood mononuclear cells, sampled after pregnancy. Every receptor here comes from a female donor in good health, enrolled as a control in a pregnancy study.

The CDR3 DNA is TGCGCCAGCACTTTGACTGGTAGCGGGGCGGGGGAGCAGTACTTC. It is translated as CASTLTGSGAGEQYF. The chain couples TRBV5-1 to TRBJ2-7; 8 nucleotides line up with TRBD2. Germline V CDR1 and CDR2: SGHRS, YFSETQ. J was trimmed by 7 bases and V by 6 bases; bases with no gene match: 15. This CDR3 spans 15 amino acids.

J is TRBJ1-4 and V is TRBV6-5, with 8 nucleotides matching TRBD1. CDR3 length: 15 amino acids. Germline V gene sequence: CDR1 MNHEY, CDR2 SVGAGI. V trimming: 6 bases; J trimming: 7 bases; junction bases outside the gene matches: 10. In DNA form, the CDR3 reads TGTGCCAGCAGCCCCAGACAGGGGAGGTTTGAAAAACTGTTTTTT. Protein: CASSPRQGRFEKLFF.

This clone was seen only once. The V gene is TRBV28, the J gene TRBJ1-1, with 7 nucleotides matching TRBD1. From germline, CDR1 is MDHEN and CDR2 SYDVKM. The CDR3 consists of 15 residues. V lost 6 bases to trimming and J lost 3 bases; unmatched junction nucleotides: 10. CDR3 region: CASSLGGQWDTEAFF. Written as DNA, the CDR3 is TGTGCCAGCAGCCTTGGGGGACAGTGGGACACTGAAGCTTTCTTT. The full variable domain, rest sourced from reference TRBV28 and TRBJ1-1, is DVKVTQSSRYLVKRTGEKVFLECVQDMDHENMFWYRQDPGLGLRLIYFSYDVKMKEKGDIPEGYSVSREKKERFSLILESASTNQTSMYLCASSLGGQWDTEAFFGQGTRLTVV.

J is TRBJ2-1 and V is TRBV11-3; 7 bases line up with TRBD1. CDR3 length equals 16 residues. V shed 5 bases and J 1 base; nucleotides not matched to a gene: 8. CDR1 and CDR2 (germline): SGHNT, YENEEA. DNA for the CDR3: TGTGCCAGCAGCGAAAGGGGGCCCCTTTCCTACAATGAGCAGTTCTTC. Translation: CASSERGPLSYNEQFF.

This chain connects TRBV4-3 to TRBJ2-7, with D perhaps TRBD1 (6 bases). The CDR3 is 17 residues long. Germline V gives CDR1 LGHNA, CDR2 YSLEER. V dropped 0 bases and J dropped 2 bases, with 17 bases sitting between them. The CDR3 DNA follows: TGCGCCAGCAGCCAAGATAGTGGGAGACAGGCGCCCTACGAGCAGTACTTC. Its protein product is CASSQDSGRQAPYEQYF.

The chain joins TRBV7-2 to TRBJ2-5; a weak D match, TRBD2 (5 bases). CDR1 SGHTA and CDR2 FQGNSA come from the germline V gene. The CDR3 is 13 amino acids. V was cut by 0 bases and J by 5 bases, with 7 bases left in between. In DNA, the CDR3 is TGTGCCAGCAGCTTAGCGGGAGTGGAGACCCAGTACTTC. Encoded protein: CASSLAGVETQYF.

This clone was seen a few times. V and J are TRBV19 and TRBJ2-1; TRBD2 aligns across 7 bases. V gave up 8 bases and J gave up 12 bases; unmatched junction bases: 13. This CDR3 contains 13 residues. From germline, CDR1 is LNHDA and CDR2 SQIVND (reference sequence). The CDR3 loop reads CASRTWGGGRQFF. The DNA for the CDR3 is TGTGCCAGTCGCACCTGGGGGGGAGGGAGGCAGTTCTTC.

This clone has a handful of counts. The rearrangement joins TRBV2 to TRBJ1-1; tentatively, D is TRBD1 (5 bases). V was clipped by 7 bases and J by 0 bases, with 15 bases between them. Germline CDR1 is SNHLY and CDR2 is FYNNEI. The CDR3 consists of 15 residues. CDR3 DNA: TGTGCCAGCAACCTGGGGCACTTTATGAACACTGAAGCTTTCTTT. Translation: CASNLGHFMNTEAFF.

The V and J genes are TRBV5-4 and TRBJ1-1; D possibly corresponds to TRBD1 (6 bases). Germline V gene sequence: CDR1 SGHNT, CDR2 YYREEE (reference sequence). The CDR3 sequence is 15 residues long. V shed 4 bases and J shed 0 bases, with 13 bases lying between them. The CDR3 sequence: CASSPRQEMNTEAFF. DNA for the CDR3: TGTGCCAGCAGCCCTAGACAGGAGATGAACACTGAAGCTTTCTTT.

The chain couples TRBV6-5 to TRBJ1-5; D gene uncertain. Germline values: CDR1 MNHEY, CDR2 SVGAGI. This CDR3 region has 13 residues. Trimming removed 6 bases from V and 5 bases from J, with 11 bases in between. The CDR3 is CASSRSRDQPQHF. CDR3 nucleotide sequence: TGTGCCAGCAGCCGATCCCGCGATCAGCCCCAGCATTTT.

The chain has TRBV20-1 and TRBJ2-1; D is possibly TRBD2 (6 bases). CDR1 and CDR2 from the germline V gene are DFQATT and SNEGSKA (reference sequence). This CDR3 comprises 10 residues. Trimming stripped 5 bases from V and 12 bases from J, with 11 bases between. This chain's CDR3 is CSAELARQFF. DNA of the CDR3: TGCAGTGCTGAACTAGCCCGGCAGTTCTTC.

This chain joins TRBV7-3 and TRBJ1-2, with D perhaps TRBD1 (6 bases). The germline gives CDR1 SGHTA, CDR2 FQGTGA. V was cut by 5 bases and J by 6 bases, with 13 bases left in between. The CDR3 sequence is 13 residues long. The CDR3 loop is CASSLQGRHGYTF. The CDR3 bases are TGTGCCAGCAGCCTACAGGGAAGGCATGGCTACACCTTC.

The CDR3 region is CASSPLGGGGIGSYEQYF. The CDR3 region has the DNA TGTGCCAGCAGTCCCCTGGGGGGAGGGGGGATCGGCTCCTACGAGCAGTACTTC. The chain combines TRBV7-6 with TRBJ2-7, with D maybe TRBD2 (7 bases). The ends were cut back, 6 bases at V and 0 bases at J, with 24 bases in the middle. The CDR3 is 18 amino acids. CDR1 is SGHVS and CDR2 is FNYEAQ in the germline V gene.

The chain has TRBV5-8 and TRBJ1-2, with 11 bases fitting TRBD1. The V gene end was trimmed by 0 bases and the J gene end by 8 bases; junction bases not matched to a gene: 6. CDR1 and CDR2 from the germline V gene are SGHTS and YDEGEE. The CDR3 runs to 15 residues. The CDR3 here is CASSLGPGQGEGYTF. As DNA, the CDR3 is TGTGCCAGCAGCTTGGGGCCGGGACAGGGGGAAGGCTACACCTTC.

This chain uses TRBV6-4 with TRBJ1-6, with a weak D call TRBD1 (5 bases). CDR1 is MRHNA, CDR2 SNTAGT, per germline. V lost 2 bases to trimming and J lost 9 bases, with 14 bases between them. The CDR3 runs 15 residues. For the CDR3, the DNA is TGTGCCAGCAGTGACCTGGAACAGGTCTCTTCACCCCTCCACTTT. It yields the protein CASSDLEQVSSPLHF.

The chain combines TRBV10-2 with TRBJ2-7, with TRBD2 matching 8 bases. With 6 bases clipped from V and 6 bases from J, the junction kept 7 bases outside the gene matches. Germline-derived CDR1 and CDR2 are WSHSY and SAAADI. The CDR3 covers 13 residues. The CDR3 DNA follows: TGCGCCAGCAGCGGGAGGGCCCTCATCGAGCAGTACTTC. Residues: CASSGRALIEQYF.

The rearrangement uses TRBV5-1 and TRBJ2-4, with 7 nucleotides matching TRBD1. Trimming took 3 bases from V and 2 from J; bases not matched to a gene: 5. Per germline, CDR1 SGHRS and CDR2 YFSETQ. The CDR3 runs 15 residues. CDR3 in DNA: TGCGCCAGCAGCTACCAACAGGGGCCCAAAAACATTCAGTACTTC. This gives the protein CASSYQQGPKNIQYF. Full variable domain (rest looked up from reference TRBV5-1 and TRBJ2-4): KAGVTQTPRYLIKTRGQQVTLSCSPISGHRSVSWYQQTPGQGLQFLFEYFSETQRNKGNFPGRFSGRQFSNSRSEMNVSTLELGDSALYLCASSYQQGPKNIQYFGAGTRLSVL.

The DNA for the CDR3 is TGTGCCAGCAGGGTGAACCGAGGGCAGCCCCAGCATTTT. Translating it yields CASRVNRGQPQHF. The rearrangement links TRBV28 to TRBJ1-5; D ambiguous. Germline loops: CDR1 MDHEN, CDR2 SYDVKM. This CDR3 has 13 residues. V was shortened by 6 bases and J by 7 bases, with 13 bases between the two germline ends.

The J gene is TRBJ1-2, the V gene TRBV6-1, with TRBD1 identical over 8 bases. V shed 5 bases, J shed 3 bases, and the junction held 8 bases outside the gene matches. Germline values: CDR1 MNHNS, CDR2 SASEGT. This CDR3 is built from 15 residues. The CDR3 loop is CASSSGGGRDYGYTF. CDR3 bases: TGTGCCAGCAGTTCAGGGGGCGGTAGAGACTATGGCTACACCTTC.

This chain links TRBV5-1 with TRBJ1-4; weak D call: TRBD1 (6 bases). CDR3 length: 14 residues. V lost 0 bases and J lost 7, with 10 bases in between. Germline lookup yields CDR1 SGHRS and CDR2 YFSETQ. CDR3 amino acids: CASSLGGLGEKLFF. The CDR3 bases are TGCGCCAGCAGCTTGGGGGGGCTGGGTGAAAAACTGTTTTTT.

The J gene is TRBJ2-1, the V gene TRBV7-2, with TRBD2 identical over 7 bases. After removal of 4 bases from V and 7 bases from J, the junction contained 7 bases not matched to a gene. Germline V gene data show CDR1 as SGHTA and CDR2 as FQGNSA. The CDR3 contains 14 residues. The CDR3 protein is CASSSGLVGNEQFF. The CDR3 region has the DNA TGTGCCAGCAGCTCAGGACTAGTGGGGAATGAGCAGTTCTTC.

This chain joins TRBV7-3 and TRBJ1-3, with a tentative D call TRBD1 (5 bases). The CDR3 is made up of 14 amino acids. Trimming left V 5 bases short and J 0 bases short, with 8 bases between. Germline-derived CDR1 and CDR2 are SGHTA and FQGTGA. The CDR3 region is CASSPRVSGNTIYF. Written as DNA, the CDR3 is TGTGCCAGCAGCCCCAGGGTCTCTGGAAACACCATATATTTT. The full variable domain, in which reference TRBV7-3 and TRBJ1-3 provide the parts outside the CDR3, is GAGVSQTPSNKVTEKGKYVELRCDPISGHTALYWYRQSLGQGPEFLIYFQGTGAADDSGLPNDRFFAVRPEGSVSTLKIQRTERGDSAVYLCASSPRVSGNTIYFGEGSWLTVV.